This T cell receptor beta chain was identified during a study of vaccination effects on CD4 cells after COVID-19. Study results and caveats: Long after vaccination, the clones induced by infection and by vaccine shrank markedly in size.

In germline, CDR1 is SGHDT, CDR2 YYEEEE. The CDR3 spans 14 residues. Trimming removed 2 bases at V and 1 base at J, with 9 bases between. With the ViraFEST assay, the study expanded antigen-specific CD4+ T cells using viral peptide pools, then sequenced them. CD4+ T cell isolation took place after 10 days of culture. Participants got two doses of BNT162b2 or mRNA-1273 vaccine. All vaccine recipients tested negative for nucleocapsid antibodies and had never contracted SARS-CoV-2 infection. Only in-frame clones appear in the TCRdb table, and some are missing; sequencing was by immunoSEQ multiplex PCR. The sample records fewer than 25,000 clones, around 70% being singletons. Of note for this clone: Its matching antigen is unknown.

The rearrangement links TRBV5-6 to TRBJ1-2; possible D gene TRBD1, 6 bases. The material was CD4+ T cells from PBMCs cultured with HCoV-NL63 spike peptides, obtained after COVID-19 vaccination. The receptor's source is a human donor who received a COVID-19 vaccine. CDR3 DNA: TGTGCCAGCAGCTTAGTACAGGGTAACTATGGCTACACCTTC. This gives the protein CASSLVQGNYGYTF. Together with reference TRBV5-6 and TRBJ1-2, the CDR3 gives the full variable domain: DAGVTQSPTHLIKTRGQQVTLRCSPKSGHDTVSWYQQALGQGPQFIFQYYEEEERQRGNFPDRFSGHQFPNYSSELNVNALLLGDSALYLCASSLVQGNYGYTFGSGTRLTVV.